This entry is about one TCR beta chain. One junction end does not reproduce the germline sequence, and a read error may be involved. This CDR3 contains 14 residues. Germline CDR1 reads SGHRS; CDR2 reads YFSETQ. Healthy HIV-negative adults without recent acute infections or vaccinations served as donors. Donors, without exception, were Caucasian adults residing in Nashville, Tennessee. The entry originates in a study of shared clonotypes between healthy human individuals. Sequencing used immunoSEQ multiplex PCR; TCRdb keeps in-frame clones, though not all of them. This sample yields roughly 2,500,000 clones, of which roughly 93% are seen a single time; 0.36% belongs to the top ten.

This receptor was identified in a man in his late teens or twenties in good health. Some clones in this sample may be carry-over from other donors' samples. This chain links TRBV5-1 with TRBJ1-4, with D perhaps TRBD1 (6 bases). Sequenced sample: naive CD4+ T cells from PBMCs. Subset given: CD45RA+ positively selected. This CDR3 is CASSLDITGPHFVF. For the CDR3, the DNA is TGCGCCAGCAGCTTGGATATTACAGGGCCGCATTTCGTTTTT.